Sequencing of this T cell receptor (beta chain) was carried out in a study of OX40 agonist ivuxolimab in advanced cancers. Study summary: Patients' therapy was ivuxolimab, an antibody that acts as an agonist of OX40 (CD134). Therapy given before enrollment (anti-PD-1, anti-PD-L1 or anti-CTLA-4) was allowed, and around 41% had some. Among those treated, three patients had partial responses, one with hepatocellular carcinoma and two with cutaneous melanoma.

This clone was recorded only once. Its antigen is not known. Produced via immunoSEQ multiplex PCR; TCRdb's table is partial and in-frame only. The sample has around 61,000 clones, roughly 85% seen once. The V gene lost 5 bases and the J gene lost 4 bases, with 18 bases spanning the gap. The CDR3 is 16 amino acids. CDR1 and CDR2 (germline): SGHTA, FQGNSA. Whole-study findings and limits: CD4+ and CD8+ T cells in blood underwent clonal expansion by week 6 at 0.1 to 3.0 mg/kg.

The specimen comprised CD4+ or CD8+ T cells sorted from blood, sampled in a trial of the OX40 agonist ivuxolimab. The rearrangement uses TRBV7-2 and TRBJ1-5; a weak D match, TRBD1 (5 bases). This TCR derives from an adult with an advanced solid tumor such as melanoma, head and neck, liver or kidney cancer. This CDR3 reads CASSRGGGTGNQPQHF. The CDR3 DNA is TGTGCCAGCAGCCGTGGGGGGGGGACGGGAAATCAGCCCCAGCATTTT.